Listed here is a single TCR beta chain. These data are taken from a study of blood T cell repertoires in COVID-19. About the research overall: Some COVID-19 samples were acute and others convalescent; all came from the United States, Italy and Spain. PBMCs, B-cell-depleted T cells, or T cells were the source of the cDNA or gDNA that made up the material.

Methods used by the authors: Amplified reference gene primers provided the basis for estimating nucleated cell counts. The data were produced by immunoSEQ multiplex PCR, yet TCRdb's version contains in-frame clones alone and is incomplete. That table furnishes V, J and clone size, whereas the DNA furnished D and trimming. The repertoire holds 200,000 to 250,000 clones, with 70% to 90% as singletons. Germline lookup yields CDR1 SGHRS and CDR2 YFSETQ. The CDR3 covers 16 residues. V gave up 4 bases and J gave up 0 bases; unmatched junction bases: 7. The origin of this receptor is a woman under 30 who had recovered from COVID-19. Material for sequencing was peripheral blood. This chain uses TRBV5-1 with TRBJ2-1, with TRBD2 matching over 7 bases. The CDR3 protein is CASSPASSGSYNEQFF. CDR3 sequence (DNA): TGCGCCAGCAGCCCCGCCTCTAGCGGCTCCTACAATGAGCAGTTCTTC.